The 11 T cell receptor beta chains presented below share a single source sample, sequenced in a study of glioma-infiltrating T cells. The iRepertoire nested amplicon-rescue multiplex PCR amplified TCR alpha and beta CDR3s from RNA. TCRdb fed the multiplex PCR reads into MiXCR, producing one record per CDR3 protein. The data show roughly 120,000 distinct CDR3 sequences, less than 30% seen once. The specimen was glioma tissue, nonneoplastic brain tissue, or PBMCs (not recorded which). The source is a human donor with low-grade glioma or glioblastoma, undergoing nonglioma brain surgery, or in good health (not recorded which).

This clonotype has ten or more counts. This rearrangement joins TRBV6-2 or TRBV6-3 to TRBJ1-6; the match to TRBD1 covers 9 bases. V dropped 5 bases and J dropped 7; count of bases not matched to a gene: 3. The CDR3 is 14 amino acids. CDR1 is MNHEY, CDR2 SVGEGT, per germline. The CDR3 nucleotides read TGTGCCAGCAGTCCGACAGGGGGGAATTCACCCCTCCACTTT. Translation gives CASSPTGGNSPLHF.

Comments on this clonotype: One junction end disagrees with the germline gene, perhaps due to a read error. The genes are TRBV29-1 and TRBJ1-2; 9 nucleotides line up with TRBD1. The germline CDR1 and CDR2 sequences are SQVTM and ANQGSEA. The CDR3 loop spans 14 amino acids. CDR3 residues: CSVTGTGSDYVYTF. As DNA, the CDR3 is TGCAGCGTGACCGGGACAGGGAGTGACTATGTCTACACCTTC.

This clonotype occurred many times. The gene calls are TRBV29-1 and TRBJ1-2; D not resolved. Trimming cost V 3 bases and J 8 bases, with 10 bases left between them. CDR3 length: 11 amino acids. CDR1 and CDR2 (germline): SQVTM, ANQGSEA. CDR3 bases: TGCAGCGTTGATGGGGTTAAGGGCTACACCTTC. Translated: CSVDGVKGYTF.

The chain recombines TRBV9 with TRBJ2-5, with 10 bases that match TRBD2. The V gene end was trimmed by 0 bases and the J gene end by 3 bases; junction bases not matched to a gene: 2. Looked up from germline, CDR1 is SGDLS and CDR2 is YYNGEE. This CDR3 comprises 15 residues. CDR3 DNA sequence: TGTGCCAGCAGCGTAGACGGACTAGCGGAAGAGACCCAGTACTTC. It codes for CASSVDGLAEETQYF. Together with reference TRBV9 and TRBJ2-5, the CDR3 gives the full variable domain: DSGVTQTPKHLITATGQRVTLRCSPRSGDLSVYWYQQSLDQGLQFLIQYYNGEERAKGNILERFSAQQFPDLHSELNLSSLELGDSALYFCASSVDGLAEETQYFGPGTRLLVL.

This clonotype showed up just a few times. The rearrangement links TRBV14 to TRBJ1-2; D unresolved. This CDR3 spans 15 amino acids. Trimming removed 4 bases from V and 2 bases from J, with 14 bases in between. CDR1 is SGHDN and CDR2 is FVKESK in the germline V gene. The CDR3 here is CASSPDWKGNYGYTF. The CDR3 bases are TGTGCCAGCAGCCCCGATTGGAAAGGGAACTATGGCTACACCTTC. The full variable domain, completed using reference TRBV14 and TRBJ1-2, is EAGVTQFPSHSVIEKGQTVTLRCDPISGHDNLYWYRRVMGKEIKFLLHFVKESKQDESGMPNNRFLAERTGGTYSTLKVQPAELEDSGVYFCASSPDWKGNYGYTFGSGTRLTVV.

Points on this clonotype: This could be a read error, since a much larger clone is one nucleotide away. The conserved closing phenylalanine or tryptophan is absent in this CDR3, likely reflecting a read error. The V and J genes are TRBV7-6 and TRBJ2-3, with 11 bases that match TRBD2. CDR1 and CDR2 (germline): SGHVS, FNYEAQ. The V segment lost 5 bases and the J segment 1 base; nucleotides outside the gene matches: 5. CDR3 length: 16 amino acids. The CDR3: CASSLGTSGGTDTQYL. The CDR3 region has the DNA TGTGCCAGCAGCCTTGGGACTAGCGGAGGCACAGATACGCAGTATTTA.

This clonotype was seen repeatedly, ten times or more. The chain links TRBV7-2 to TRBJ2-1; the match to TRBD2 covers 11 bases. The CDR3 is made up of 16 amino acids. Germline trimming cut 5 bases from V and 7 bases from J; bases unmatched to any gene: 10. The germline gives CDR1 SGHTA, CDR2 FQGNSA. CDR3 loop: CASSPRWLAGGNEQFF. CDR3 DNA sequence: TGTGCCAGCAGCCCGCGATGGCTAGCGGGAGGTAATGAGCAGTTCTTC.

This clonotype showed up just a few times. The V and J genes are TRBV30 and TRBJ2-7; no firm D call. This CDR3 has 14 amino acids. CDR1 and CDR2 (germline): GTSNPN, SVGIG (reference sequence). V was clipped by 0 bases and J by 1 base, with 10 bases between them. CDR3 in amino acids: CAWSVLIRSYEQYF. The CDR3 DNA follows: TGTGCCTGGAGTGTACTGATCCGGTCCTACGAGCAGTACTTC.

With regard to this clonotype: This may come from a read error, since a much larger clone is one base off. This chain links TRBV20-1 with TRBJ2-7, with D perhaps TRBD2 (7 bases). Germline V gene lookup returns CDR1 DFQATT and CDR2 SNEGSKA (reference sequence). The CDR3 has 15 amino acids. The CDR3, as DNA: TGCAGTGCTAGAGGGGGGGGGGGGCCTTCTTACGAGCTGTACTTC. It encodes CSARGGGGPSYELYF.

This clonotype occurred a few times. A much larger clone lies one base from this, so it may be a read error. The chain joins TRBV29-1 to TRBJ2-5, with no clear D. Per germline, CDR1 SQVTM and CDR2 ANQGSEA. This CDR3 contains 11 residues. V was pared by 6 bases and J by 4 bases, with 9 bases between. CDR3 in DNA: TGCAGCGTCAACCGCTTAGAGACCCAGTACTTC. It yields the protein CSVNRLETQYF.

This clonotype was recorded at least ten times. V and J are TRBV7-2 and TRBJ2-5, with D maybe TRBD2 (8 bases). V was cut by 2 bases and J by 4 bases, with 20 bases left in between. The CDR3 totals 17 residues. The germline gives CDR1 SGHTA, CDR2 FQGNSA. CDR3 sequence: CASSLRGREAHRETQYF. The CDR3 region has the DNA TGTGCCAGCAGCTTAAGGGGGCGGGAGGCGCATAGAGAGACCCAGTACTTC. Supplemented by reference TRBV7-2 and TRBJ2-5, the full variable domain reads GAGVSQSPSNKVTEKGKDVELRCDPISGHTALYWYRQSLGQGLEFLIYFQGNSAPDKSGLPSDRFSAERTGGSVSTLTIQRTQQEDSAVYLCASSLRGREAHRETQYFGPGTRLLVL.